This T cell receptor beta chain is from a study of CD8 T cells in Susac syndrome. Turning to the study itself: Clinically active disease was present in 5 or 6 of the sequenced Susac syndrome patients. Roughly eight of these patients were in remission.

The RNA, roughly 0.5 to 1 ug, was put through reverse transcription using random hexamers. An immunoSEQ multiplex PCR generated amplified TCR beta CDR3 products spanning 54 Vbeta and 13 Jbeta. TCRdb used MiXCR to reprocess the immunoSEQ multiplex PCR reads, holding one entry per CDR3 protein. The table has 100,000 to 150,000 distinct CDR3 sequences, approximately 96% seen once. Germline lookup yields CDR1 DFQATT and CDR2 SNEGSKA (reference sequence). Trimming took 6 bases from V and 5 from J, leaving 20 bases between them. This CDR3 has 14 residues. This TCR was recovered from a human donor with Susac syndrome. The specimen was CD8+ T cells from PBMCs. This rearrangement joins TRBV20-1 to TRBJ2-7; tentatively, D is TRBD1 or TRBD2 (5 bases each). The CDR3 is CSALGTLGSDEQYF. In DNA, the CDR3 is TGCAGTGCCCTGGGGACGCTGGGTTCTGACGAGCAGTACTTC.